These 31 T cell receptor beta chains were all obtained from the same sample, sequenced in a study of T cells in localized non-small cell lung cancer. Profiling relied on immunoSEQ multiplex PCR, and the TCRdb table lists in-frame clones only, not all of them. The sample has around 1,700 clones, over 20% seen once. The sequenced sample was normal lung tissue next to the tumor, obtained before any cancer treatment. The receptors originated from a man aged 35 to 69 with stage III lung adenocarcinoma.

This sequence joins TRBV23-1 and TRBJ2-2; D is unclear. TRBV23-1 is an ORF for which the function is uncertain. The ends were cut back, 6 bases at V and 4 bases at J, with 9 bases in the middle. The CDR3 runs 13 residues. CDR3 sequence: CASSTRLTGELFF. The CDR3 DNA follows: TGCGCCAGCAGCACGAGGCTCACCGGGGAGCTGTTTTTT.

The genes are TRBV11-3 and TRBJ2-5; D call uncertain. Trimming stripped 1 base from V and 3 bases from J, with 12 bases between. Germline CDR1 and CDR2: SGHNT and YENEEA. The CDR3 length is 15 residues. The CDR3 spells CASSLVSVAEETQYF. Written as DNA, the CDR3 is TGTGCCAGCAGCTTAGTTTCCGTTGCAGAAGAGACCCAGTACTTC.

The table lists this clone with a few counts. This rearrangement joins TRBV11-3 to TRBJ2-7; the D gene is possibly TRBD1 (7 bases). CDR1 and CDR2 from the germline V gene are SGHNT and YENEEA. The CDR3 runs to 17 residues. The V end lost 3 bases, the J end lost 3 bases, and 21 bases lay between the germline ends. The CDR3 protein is CASSFQRFQGGGYEQYF. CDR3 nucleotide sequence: TGTGCCAGCAGCTTTCAGAGATTTCAGGGGGGAGGCTACGAGCAGTACTTC. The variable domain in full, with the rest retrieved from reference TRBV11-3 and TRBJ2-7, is EAGVVQSPRYKIIEKKQPVAFWCNPISGHNTLYWYLQNLGQGPELLIRYENEEAVDDSQLPKDRFSAERLKGVDSTLKIQPAELGDSAVYLCASSFQRFQGGGYEQYFGPGTRLTVT.

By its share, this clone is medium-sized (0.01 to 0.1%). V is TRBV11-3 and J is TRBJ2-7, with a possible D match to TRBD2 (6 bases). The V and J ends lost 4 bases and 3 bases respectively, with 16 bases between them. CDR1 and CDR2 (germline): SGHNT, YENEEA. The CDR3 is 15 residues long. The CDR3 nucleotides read TGTGCCAGCAGCTATCCCGGGACTCGGGGCTACGAGCAGTACTTC. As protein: CASSYPGTRGYEQYF.

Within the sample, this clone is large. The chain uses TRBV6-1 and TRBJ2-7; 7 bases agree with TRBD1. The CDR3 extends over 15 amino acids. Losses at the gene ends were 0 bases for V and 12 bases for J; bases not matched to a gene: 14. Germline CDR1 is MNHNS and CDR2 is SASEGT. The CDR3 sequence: CASSEAPDRFLALYF. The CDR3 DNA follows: TGTGCCAGCAGTGAAGCGCCGGACAGGTTCTTGGCATTGTACTTC.

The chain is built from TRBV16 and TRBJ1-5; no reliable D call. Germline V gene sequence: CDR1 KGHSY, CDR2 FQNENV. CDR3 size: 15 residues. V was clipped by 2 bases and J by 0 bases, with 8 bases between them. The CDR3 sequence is CASSQGRNSNQPQHF. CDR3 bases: TGTGCCAGCAGCCAAGGACGGAATAGCAATCAGCCCCAGCATTTT.

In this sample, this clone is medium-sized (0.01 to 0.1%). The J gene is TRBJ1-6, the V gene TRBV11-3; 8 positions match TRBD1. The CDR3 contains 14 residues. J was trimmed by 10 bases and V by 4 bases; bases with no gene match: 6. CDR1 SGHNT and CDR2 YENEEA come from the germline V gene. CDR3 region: CASSSNRGISPLHF. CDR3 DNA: TGTGCCAGCAGCTCTAACAGGGGGATATCACCCCTCCACTTT.

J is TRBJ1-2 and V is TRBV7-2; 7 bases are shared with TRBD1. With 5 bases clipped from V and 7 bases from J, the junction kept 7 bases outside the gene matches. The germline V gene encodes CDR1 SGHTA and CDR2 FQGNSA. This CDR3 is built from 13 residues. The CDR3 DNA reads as TGTGCCAGCAGCGCAACCGACAGGGCTGGCTACACCTTC. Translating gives CASSATDRAGYTF. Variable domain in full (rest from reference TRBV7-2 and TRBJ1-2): GAGVSQSPSNKVTEKGKDVELRCDPISGHTALYWYRQSLGQGLEFLIYFQGNSAPDKSGLPSDRFSAERTGGSVSTLTIQRTQQEDSAVYLCASSATDRAGYTFGSGTRLTVV.

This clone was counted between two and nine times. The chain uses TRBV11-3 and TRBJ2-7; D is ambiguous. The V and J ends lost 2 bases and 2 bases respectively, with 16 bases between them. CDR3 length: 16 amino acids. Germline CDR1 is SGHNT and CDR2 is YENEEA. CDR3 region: CASSLFSTTSPYEQYF. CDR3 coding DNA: TGTGCCAGCAGCTTATTTTCGACCACCTCTCCCTACGAGCAGTACTTC.

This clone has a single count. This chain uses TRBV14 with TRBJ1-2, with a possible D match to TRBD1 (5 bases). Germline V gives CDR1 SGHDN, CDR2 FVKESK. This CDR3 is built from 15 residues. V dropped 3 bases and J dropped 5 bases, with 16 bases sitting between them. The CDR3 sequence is CASSQWDGKGYGYTF. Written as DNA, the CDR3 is TGTGCCAGCAGCCAGTGGGACGGGAAGGGATATGGCTACACCTTC.

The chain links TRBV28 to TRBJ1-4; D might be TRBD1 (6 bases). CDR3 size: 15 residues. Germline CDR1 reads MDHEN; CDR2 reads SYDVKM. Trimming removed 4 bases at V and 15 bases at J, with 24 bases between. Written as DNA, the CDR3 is TGTGCCAGCAGTTCTCAGGGGACGGACTCCCAATGGGTGTTTTTT. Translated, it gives CASSSQGTDSQWVFF. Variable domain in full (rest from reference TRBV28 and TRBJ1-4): DVKVTQSSRYLVKRTGEKVFLECVQDMDHENMFWYRQDPGLGLRLIYFSYDVKMKEKGDIPEGYSVSREKKERFSLILESASTNQTSMYLCASSSQGTDSQWVFFGSGTQLSVL.

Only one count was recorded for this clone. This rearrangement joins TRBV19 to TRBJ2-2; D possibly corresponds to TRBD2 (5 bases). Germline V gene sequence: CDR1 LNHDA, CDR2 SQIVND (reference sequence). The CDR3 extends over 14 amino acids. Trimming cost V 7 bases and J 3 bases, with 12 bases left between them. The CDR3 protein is CASKRGIDTGELFF. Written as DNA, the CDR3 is TGTGCCAGTAAACGGGGTATCGACACCGGGGAGCTGTTTTTT.

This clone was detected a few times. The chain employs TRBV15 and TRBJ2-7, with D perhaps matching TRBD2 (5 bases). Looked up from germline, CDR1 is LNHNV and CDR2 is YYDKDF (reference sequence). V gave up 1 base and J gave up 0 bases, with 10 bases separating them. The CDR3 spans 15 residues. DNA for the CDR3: TGTGCCACCAGCAGAGGGTCGGGGAGCTCCTACGAGCAGTACTTC. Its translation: CATSRGSGSSYEQYF.

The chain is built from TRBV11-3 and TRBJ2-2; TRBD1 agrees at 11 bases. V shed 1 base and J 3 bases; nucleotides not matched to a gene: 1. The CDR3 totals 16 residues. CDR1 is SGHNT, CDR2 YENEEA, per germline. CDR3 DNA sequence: TGTGCCAGCAGCTTAGGGACAGGGGGCTACACCGGGGAGCTGTTTTTT. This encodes CASSLGTGGYTGELFF.

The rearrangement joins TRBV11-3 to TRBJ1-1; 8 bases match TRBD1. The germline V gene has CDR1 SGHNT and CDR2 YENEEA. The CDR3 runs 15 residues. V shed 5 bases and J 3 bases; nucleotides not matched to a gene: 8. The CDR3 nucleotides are TGTGCCAGCAGCCTCCCGACAGGGGACTACACTGAAGCTTTCTTT. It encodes CASSLPTGDYTEAFF.

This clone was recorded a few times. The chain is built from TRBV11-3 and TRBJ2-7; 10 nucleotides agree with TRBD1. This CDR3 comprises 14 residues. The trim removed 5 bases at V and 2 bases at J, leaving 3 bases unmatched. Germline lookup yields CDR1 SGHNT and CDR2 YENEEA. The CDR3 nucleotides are TGTGCCAGCAGCAGACAGGGGGCGACCTACGAGCAGTACTTC. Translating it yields CASSRQGATYEQYF. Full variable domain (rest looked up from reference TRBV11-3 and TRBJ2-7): EAGVVQSPRYKIIEKKQPVAFWCNPISGHNTLYWYLQNLGQGPELLIRYENEEAVDDSQLPKDRFSAERLKGVDSTLKIQPAELGDSAVYLCASSRQGATYEQYFGPGTRLTVT.

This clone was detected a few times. CDR3 sequence reads: CASSQGTGETSGIGYTF. DNA for the CDR3: TGCGCCAGCAGTCAGGGGACAGGGGAGACCAGTGGGATAGGCTACACCTTC. V gene TRBV23-1 combines with J gene TRBJ1-2; 10 positions agree with TRBD1. TRBV23-1 is designated an ORF whose function remains uncertain. The V and J ends lost 3 bases and 8 bases, in that order; junction bases with no gene match: 15. This CDR3 is 17 amino acids long.

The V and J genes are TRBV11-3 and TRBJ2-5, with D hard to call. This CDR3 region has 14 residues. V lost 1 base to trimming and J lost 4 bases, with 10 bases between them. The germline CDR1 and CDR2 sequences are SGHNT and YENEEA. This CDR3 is CASSLVQISETQYF. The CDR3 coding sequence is TGTGCCAGCAGCTTAGTCCAGATTTCAGAGACCCAGTACTTC.

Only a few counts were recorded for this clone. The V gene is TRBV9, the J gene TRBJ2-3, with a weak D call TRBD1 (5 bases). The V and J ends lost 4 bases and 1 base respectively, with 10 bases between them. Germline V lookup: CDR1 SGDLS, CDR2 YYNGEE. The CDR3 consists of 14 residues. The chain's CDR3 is CASSIGQGTDTQYF. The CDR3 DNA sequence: TGTGCCAGCAGCATTGGACAAGGCACAGATACGCAGTATTTT.

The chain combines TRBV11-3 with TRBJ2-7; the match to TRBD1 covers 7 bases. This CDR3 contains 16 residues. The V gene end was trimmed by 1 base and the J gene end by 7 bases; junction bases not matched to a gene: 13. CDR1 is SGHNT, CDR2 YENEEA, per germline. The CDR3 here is CASSLGEAGARGEQYF. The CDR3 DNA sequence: TGTGCCAGCAGCTTAGGAGAAGCAGGGGCCAGGGGGGAGCAGTACTTC.

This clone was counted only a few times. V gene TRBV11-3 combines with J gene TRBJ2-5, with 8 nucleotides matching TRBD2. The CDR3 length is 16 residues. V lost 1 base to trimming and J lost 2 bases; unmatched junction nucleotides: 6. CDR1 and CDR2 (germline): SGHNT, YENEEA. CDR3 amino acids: CASSLGGSGVQETQYF. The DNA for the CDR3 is TGTGCCAGCAGCTTAGGAGGTAGCGGGGTACAAGAGACCCAGTACTTC.

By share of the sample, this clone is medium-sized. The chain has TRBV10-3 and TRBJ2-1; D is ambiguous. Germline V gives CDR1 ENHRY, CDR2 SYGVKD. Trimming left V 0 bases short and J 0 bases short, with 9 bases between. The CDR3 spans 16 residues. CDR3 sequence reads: CAISESVKSSYNEQFF. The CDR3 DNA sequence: TGTGCCATCAGTGAGTCTGTAAAGAGCTCCTACAATGAGCAGTTCTTC.

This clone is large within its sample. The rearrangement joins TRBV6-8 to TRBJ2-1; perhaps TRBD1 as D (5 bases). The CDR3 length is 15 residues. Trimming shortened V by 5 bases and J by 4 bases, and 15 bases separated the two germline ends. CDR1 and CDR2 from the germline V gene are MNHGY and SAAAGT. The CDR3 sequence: CASSDGQGEYNEQFF. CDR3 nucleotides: TGTGCCAGCAGTGACGGCCAGGGCGAATACAATGAGCAGTTCTTC.

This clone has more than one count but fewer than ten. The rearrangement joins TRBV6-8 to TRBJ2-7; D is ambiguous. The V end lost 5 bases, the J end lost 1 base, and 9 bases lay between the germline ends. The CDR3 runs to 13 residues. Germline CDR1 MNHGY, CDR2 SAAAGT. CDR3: CASSLQNSYEQYF. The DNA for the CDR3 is TGTGCCAGCAGTCTACAGAATTCCTACGAGCAGTACTTC.

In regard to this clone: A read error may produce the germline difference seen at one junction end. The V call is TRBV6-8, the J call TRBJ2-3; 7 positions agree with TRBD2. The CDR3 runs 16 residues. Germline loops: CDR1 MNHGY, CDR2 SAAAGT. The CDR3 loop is CAISGSLAGWEDTQYF. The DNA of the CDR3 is TGTGCCATCAGTGGATCCTTAGCGGGCTGGGAAGATACGCAGTATTTT.

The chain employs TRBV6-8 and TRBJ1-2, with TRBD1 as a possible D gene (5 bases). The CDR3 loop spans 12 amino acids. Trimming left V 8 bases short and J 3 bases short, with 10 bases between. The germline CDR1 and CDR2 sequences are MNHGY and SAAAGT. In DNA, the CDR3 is TGTGCCAGCCGTGCGGGGGACTATGGCTACACCTTC. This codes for CASRAGDYGYTF.

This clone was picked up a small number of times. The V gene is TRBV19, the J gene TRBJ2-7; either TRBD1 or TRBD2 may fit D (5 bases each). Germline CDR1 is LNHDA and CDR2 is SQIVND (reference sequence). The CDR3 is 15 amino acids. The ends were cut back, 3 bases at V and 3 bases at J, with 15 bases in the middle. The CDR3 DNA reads TGTGCCAGTAGTATGTATCGGGGTGGGGGCTACGAGCAGTACTTC. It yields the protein CASSMYRGGGYEQYF.

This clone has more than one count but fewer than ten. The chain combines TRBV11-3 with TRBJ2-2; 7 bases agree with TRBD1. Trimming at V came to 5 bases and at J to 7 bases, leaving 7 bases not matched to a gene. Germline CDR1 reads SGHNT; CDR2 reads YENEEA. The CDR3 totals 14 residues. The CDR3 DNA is TGTGCCAGCAGCCAGGACAGGTTGATCGGGGAGCTGTTTTTT. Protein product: CASSQDRLIGELFF.

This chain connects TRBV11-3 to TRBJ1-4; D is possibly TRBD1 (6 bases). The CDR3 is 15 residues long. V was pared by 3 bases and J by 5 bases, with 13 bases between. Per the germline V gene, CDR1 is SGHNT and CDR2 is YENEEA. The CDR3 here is CASSFMTGSNEKLFF. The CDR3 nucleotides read TGTGCCAGCAGCTTCATGACAGGCTCAAATGAAAAACTGTTTTTT.

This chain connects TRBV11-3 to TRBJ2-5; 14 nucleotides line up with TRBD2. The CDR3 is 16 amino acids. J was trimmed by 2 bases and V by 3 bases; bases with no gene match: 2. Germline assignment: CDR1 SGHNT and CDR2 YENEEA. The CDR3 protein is CASSFRTSGGQETQYF. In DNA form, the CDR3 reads TGTGCCAGCAGCTTTCGGACTAGCGGGGGGCAAGAGACCCAGTACTTC.

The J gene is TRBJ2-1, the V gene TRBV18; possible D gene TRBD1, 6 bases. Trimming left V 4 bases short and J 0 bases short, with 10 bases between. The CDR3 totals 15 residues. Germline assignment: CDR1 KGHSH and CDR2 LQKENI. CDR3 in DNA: TGTGCCAGCTCACAACAGGGTTACTCCTACAATGAGCAGTTCTTC. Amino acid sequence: CASSQQGYSYNEQFF.